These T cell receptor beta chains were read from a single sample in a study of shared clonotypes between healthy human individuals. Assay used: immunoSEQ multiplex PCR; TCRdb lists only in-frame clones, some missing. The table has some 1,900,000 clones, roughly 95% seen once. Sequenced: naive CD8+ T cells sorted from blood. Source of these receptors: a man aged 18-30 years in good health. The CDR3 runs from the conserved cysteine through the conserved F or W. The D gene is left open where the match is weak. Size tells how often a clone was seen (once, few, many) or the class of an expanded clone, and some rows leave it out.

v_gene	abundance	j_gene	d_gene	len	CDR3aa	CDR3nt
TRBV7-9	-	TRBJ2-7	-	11	CASSIQGLKYF	TGTGCCAGCAGCATACAGGGATTGAAGTACTTC
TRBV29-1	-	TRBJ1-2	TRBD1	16	CSVDLRLGQDDYGYTF	TGCAGCGTTGATCTTAGGCTCGGACAGGACGACTATGGCTACACCTTC
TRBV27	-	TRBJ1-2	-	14	CASSLSKSGTDYTF	TGTGCCAGCAGTTTATCGAAATCGGGGACCGACTACACCTTC
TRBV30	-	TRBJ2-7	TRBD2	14	CAWSVAGGPYEQYF	TGTGCCTGGAGTGTAGCGGGGGGTCCCTACGAGCAGTACTTC
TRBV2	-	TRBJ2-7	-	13	CASSEGANYEQYF	TGTGCCAGCAGTGAGGGGGCCAACTACGAGCAGTACTTC
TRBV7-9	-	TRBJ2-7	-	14	CASSPGLRAYEQYF	TGTGCCAGCAGCCCGGGACTGCGAGCCTACGAGCAGTACTTC
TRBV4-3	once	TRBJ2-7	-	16	CASSQAQGPYHYEQYF	TGCGCCAGCAGCCAAGCCCAGGGGCCCTACCACTACGAGCAGTACTTC
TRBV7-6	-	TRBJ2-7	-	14	CASSLAGGAEEQYF	TGTGCCAGCAGCTTAGCGGGGGGGGCGGAAGAGCAGTACTTC
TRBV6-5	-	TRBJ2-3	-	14	CASIKAPGRDTQYF	TGTGCCAGCATTAAAGCCCCGGGGAGGGATACGCAGTATTTT
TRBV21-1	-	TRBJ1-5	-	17	CASSKERDGRLVQPQHF	TGTGCCAGCAGCAAAGAGAGGGACGGGCGGCTGGTTCAGCCCCAGCATTTT
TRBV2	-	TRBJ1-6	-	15	CASSETVSYNSPLHF	TGTGCCAGCAGTGAAACGGTTTCCTATAATTCACCCCTCCACTTT
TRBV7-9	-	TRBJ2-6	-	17	CASSPFLTESGANVLTF	TGTGCCAGCAGCCCCTTCCTAACAGAATCTGGGGCCAACGTCCTGACTTTC
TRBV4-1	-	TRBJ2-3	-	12	CASSSMSDTQYF	TGCGCCAGCAGCTCGATGTCAGATACGCAGTATTTT
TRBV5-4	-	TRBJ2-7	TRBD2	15	CASSFGLAGVYEQYF	TGTGCCAGCAGCTTTGGACTAGCGGGAGTCTACGAGCAGTACTTC
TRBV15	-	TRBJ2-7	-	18	CATSTSGTDKRDTYEQYF	TGTGCCACCAGCACCTCCGGGACGGACAAGCGAGATACCTACGAGCAGTACTTC
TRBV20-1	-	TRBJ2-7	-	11	CSARRGYEQYF	TGCAGTGCTAGAAGAGGATACGAGCAGTACTTC
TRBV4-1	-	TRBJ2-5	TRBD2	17	CASSQAEGGRDGETQYF	TGCGCCAGCAGCCAAGCCGAGGGCGGGAGGGACGGAGAGACCCAGTACTTC
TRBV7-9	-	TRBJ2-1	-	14	CASSSRTDYNEQFF	TGTGCCAGCAGCTCAAGGACAGACTACAATGAGCAGTTCTTC
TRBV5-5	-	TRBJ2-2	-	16	CASSPTWFVDTGELFF	TGTGCCAGCAGCCCGACCTGGTTCGTCGACACCGGGGAGCTGTTTTTT
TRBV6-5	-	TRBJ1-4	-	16	CASSYSFRGEGEKLFF	TGTGCCAGCAGTTACTCGTTTCGAGGGGAGGGTGAAAAACTGTTTTTT
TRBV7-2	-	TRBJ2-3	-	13	CASSLDYQGTQYF	TGTGCCAGCAGCCTAGATTACCAGGGTACGCAGTATTTT
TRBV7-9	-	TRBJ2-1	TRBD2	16	CASSSIAGESYNEQFF	TGTGCCAGCAGCTCCATAGCGGGAGAATCCTACAATGAGCAGTTCTTC
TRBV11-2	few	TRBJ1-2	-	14	CASTTTGTASGYTF	TGTGCCAGCACCACGACCGGGACGGCCAGTGGGTACACCTTC
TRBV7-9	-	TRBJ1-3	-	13	CASSVNLGNTIYF	TGTGCCAGCAGCGTAAACCTGGGAAACACCATATATTTT
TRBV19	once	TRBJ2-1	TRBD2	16	CASSLSSGRGRNEQFF	TGTGCCAGTAGTCTGTCTAGCGGGAGAGGGCGGAATGAGCAGTTCTTC
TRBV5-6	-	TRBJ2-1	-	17	CASSWDRGAPYYNEQFF	TGTGCCAGCAGCTGGGATAGAGGGGCTCCTTACTACAATGAGCAGTTCTTC
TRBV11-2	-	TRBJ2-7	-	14	CASSLEAAFYEQYF	TGTGCCAGCAGCTTAGAGGCAGCTTTCTACGAGCAGTACTTC
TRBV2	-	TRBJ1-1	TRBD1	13	CASEPTGGTEAFF	TGTGCCAGCGAACCTACAGGGGGCACTGAAGCTTTCTTT
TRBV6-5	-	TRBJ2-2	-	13	CASSLLNTGELFF	TGTGCCAGCAGTCTCTTGAACACCGGGGAGCTGTTTTTT
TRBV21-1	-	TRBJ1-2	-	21	CASSKEGTGARASILDYGYTF	TGTGCCAGCAGCAAAGAAGGGACAGGGGCCCGGGCATCTATATTGGACTATGGCTACACCTTC
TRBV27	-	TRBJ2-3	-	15	CASSLVGLLTDTQYF	TGTGCCAGCAGTTTAGTTGGACTTCTCACAGATACGCAGTATTTT
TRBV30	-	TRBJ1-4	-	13	CAWSSRANEKLFF	TGTGCCTGGAGTAGCCGGGCTAATGAAAAACTGTTTTTT